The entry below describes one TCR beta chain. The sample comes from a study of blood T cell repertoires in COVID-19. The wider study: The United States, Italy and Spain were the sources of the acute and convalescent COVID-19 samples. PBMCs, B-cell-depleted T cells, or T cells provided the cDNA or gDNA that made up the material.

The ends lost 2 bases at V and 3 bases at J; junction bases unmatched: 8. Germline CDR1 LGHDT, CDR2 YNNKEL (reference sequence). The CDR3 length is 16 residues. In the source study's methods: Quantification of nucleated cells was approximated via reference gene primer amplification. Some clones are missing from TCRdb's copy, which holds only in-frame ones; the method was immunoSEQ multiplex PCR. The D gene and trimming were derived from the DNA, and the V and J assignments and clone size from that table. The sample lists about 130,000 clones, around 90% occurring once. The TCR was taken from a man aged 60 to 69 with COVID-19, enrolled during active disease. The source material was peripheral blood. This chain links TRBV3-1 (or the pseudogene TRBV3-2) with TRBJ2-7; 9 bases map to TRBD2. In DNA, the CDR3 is TGTGCCAGCAGCCAACTAGATAGCGGGAGTGGCTACGAGCAGTACTTC. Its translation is CASSQLDSGSGYEQYF.